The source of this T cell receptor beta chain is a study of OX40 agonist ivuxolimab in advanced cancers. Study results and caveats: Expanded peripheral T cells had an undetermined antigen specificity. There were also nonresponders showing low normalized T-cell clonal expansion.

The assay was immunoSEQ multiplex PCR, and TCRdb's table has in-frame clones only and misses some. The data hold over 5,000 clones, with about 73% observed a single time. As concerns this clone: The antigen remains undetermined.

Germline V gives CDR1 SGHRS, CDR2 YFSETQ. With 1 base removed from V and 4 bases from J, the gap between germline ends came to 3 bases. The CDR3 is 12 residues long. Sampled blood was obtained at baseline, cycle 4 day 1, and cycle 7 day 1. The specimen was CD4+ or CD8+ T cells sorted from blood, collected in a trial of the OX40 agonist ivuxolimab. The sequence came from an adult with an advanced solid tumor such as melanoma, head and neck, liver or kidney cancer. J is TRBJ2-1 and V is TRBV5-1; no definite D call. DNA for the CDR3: TGCGCCAGCAGCTTGCATTACAATGAGCAGTTCTTC. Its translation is CASSLHYNEQFF.